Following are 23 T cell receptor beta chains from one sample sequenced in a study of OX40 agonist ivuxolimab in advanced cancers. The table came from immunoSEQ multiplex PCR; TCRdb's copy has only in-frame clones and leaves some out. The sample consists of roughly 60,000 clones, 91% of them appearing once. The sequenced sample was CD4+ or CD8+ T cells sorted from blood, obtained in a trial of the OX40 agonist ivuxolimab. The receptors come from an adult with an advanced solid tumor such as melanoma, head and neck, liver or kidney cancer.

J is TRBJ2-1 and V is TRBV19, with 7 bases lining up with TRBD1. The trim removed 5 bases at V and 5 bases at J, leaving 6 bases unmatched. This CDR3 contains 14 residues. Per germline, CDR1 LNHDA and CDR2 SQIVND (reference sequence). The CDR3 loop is CASSSGTDNNEQFF. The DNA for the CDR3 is TGTGCCAGTAGTTCCGGGACAGATAACAATGAGCAGTTCTTC.

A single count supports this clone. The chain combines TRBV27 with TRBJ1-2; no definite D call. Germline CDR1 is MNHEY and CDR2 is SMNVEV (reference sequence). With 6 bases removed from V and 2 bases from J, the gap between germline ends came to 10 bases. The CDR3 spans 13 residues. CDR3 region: CASSTTGNYGYTF. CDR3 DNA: TGTGCCAGCAGCACGACGGGGAACTATGGCTACACCTTC.

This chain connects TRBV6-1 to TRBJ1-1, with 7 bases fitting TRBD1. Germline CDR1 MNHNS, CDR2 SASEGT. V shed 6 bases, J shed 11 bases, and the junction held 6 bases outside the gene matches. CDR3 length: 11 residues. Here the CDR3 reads CASRTGTAAFF. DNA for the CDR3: TGTGCCAGCAGGACCGGGACAGCTGCTTTCTTT.

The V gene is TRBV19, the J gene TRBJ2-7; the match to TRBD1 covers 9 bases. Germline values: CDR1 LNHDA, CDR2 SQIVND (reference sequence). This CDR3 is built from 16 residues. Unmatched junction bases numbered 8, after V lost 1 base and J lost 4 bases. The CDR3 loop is CASSIVPGQGSYEQYF. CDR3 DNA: TGTGCCAGTAGTATAGTCCCGGGACAGGGTTCTTACGAGCAGTACTTC.

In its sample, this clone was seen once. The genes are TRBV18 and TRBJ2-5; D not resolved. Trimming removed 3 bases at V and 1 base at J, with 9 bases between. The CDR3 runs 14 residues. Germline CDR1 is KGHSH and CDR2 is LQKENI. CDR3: CASSPVMVQETQYF. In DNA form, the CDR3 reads TGTGCCAGCTCACCGGTAATGGTCCAAGAGACCCAGTACTTC. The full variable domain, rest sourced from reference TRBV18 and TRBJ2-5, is NAGVMQNPRHLVRRRGQEARLRCSPMKGHSHVYWYRQLPEEGLKFMVYLQKENIIDESGMPKERFSAEFPKEGPSILRIQQVVRGDSAAYFCASSPVMVQETQYFGPGTRLLVL.

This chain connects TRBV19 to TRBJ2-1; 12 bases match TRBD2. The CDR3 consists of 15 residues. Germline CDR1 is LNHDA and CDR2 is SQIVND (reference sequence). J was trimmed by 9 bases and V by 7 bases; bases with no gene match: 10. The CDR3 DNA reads TGTGCCAGTACCAAGACTAGCGGGAGTTTCGGTGAGCAGTTCTTC. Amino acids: CASTKTSGSFGEQFF.

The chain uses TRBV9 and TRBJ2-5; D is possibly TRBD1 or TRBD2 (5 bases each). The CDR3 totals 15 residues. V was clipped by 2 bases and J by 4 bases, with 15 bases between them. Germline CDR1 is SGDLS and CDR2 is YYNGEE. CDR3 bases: TGTGCCAGCAGCGTTTACGGGACGTCAGGAGAGACCCAGTACTTC. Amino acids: CASSVYGTSGETQYF. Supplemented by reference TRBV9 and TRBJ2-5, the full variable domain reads DSGVTQTPKHLITATGQRVTLRCSPRSGDLSVYWYQQSLDQGLQFLIQYYNGEERAKGNILERFSAQQFPDLHSELNLSSLELGDSALYFCASSVYGTSGETQYFGPGTRLLVL.

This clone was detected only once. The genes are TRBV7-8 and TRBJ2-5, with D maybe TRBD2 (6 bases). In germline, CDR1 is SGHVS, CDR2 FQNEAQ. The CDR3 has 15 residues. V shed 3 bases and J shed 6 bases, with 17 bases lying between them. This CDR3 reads CASSFSGTGKKTQYF. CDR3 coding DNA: TGTGCCAGCAGCTTTTCCGGGACTGGGAAAAAGACCCAGTACTTC.

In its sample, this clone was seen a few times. The CDR3 loop is CASSVGGTTSNEQFF. DNA for the CDR3: TGTGCCAGCAGCGTAGGAGGGACTACCTCCAATGAGCAGTTCTTC. The gene calls are TRBV9 and TRBJ2-1; 7 nucleotides match TRBD2. The germline V gene has CDR1 SGDLS and CDR2 YYNGEE. After removal of 0 bases from V and 6 bases from J, the junction contained 6 bases not matched to a gene. The CDR3 consists of 15 residues.

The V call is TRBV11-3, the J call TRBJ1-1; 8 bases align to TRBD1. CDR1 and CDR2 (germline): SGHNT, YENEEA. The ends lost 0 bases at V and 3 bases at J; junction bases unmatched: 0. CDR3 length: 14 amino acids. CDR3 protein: CASSLEDRDTEAFF. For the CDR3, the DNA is TGTGCCAGCAGCTTAGAGGACAGGGACACTGAAGCTTTCTTT.

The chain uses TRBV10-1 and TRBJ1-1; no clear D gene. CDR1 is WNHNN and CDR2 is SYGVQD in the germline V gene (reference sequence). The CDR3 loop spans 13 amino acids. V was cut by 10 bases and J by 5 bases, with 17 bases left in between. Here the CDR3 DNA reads TGCGCCACCGCACGGGGTCGAGGTACTGAAGCTTTCTTT. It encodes CATARGRGTEAFF.

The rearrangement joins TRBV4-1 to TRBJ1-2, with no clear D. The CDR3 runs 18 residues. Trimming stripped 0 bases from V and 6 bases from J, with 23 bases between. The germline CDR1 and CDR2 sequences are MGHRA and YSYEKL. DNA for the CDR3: TGCGCCAGCAGCCAAGATTGGCAAGGTGCCCCCTGGGGAGATGGCTACACCTTC. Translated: CASSQDWQGAPWGDGYTF.

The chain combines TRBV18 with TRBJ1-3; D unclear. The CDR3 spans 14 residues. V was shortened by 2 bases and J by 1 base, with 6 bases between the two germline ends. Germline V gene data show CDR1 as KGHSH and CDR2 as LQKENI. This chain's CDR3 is CASSPRYSGNTIYF. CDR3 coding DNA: TGTGCCAGCTCACCAAGATATTCTGGAAACACCATATATTTT.

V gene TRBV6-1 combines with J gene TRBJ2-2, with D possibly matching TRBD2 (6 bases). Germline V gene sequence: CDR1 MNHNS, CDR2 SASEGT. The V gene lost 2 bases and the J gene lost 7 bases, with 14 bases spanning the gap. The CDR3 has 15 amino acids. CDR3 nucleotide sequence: TGTGCCAGCAGTGAATTGGGGGAGGACGGCGGGGAGCTGTTTTTT. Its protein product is CASSELGEDGGELFF.

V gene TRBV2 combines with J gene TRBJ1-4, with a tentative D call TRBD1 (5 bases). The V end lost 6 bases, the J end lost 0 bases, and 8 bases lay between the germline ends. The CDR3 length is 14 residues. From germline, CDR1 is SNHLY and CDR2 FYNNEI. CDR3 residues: CASRTEATNEKLFF. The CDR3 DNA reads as TGTGCCAGCAGGACAGAAGCAACTAATGAAAAACTGTTTTTT.

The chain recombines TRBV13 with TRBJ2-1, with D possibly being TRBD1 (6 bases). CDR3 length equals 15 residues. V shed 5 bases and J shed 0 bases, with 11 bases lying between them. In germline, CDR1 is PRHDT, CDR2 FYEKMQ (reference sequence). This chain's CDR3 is CASSQSRGSYNEQFF. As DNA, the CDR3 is TGTGCCAGCAGCCAATCCAGGGGCTCCTACAATGAGCAGTTCTTC.

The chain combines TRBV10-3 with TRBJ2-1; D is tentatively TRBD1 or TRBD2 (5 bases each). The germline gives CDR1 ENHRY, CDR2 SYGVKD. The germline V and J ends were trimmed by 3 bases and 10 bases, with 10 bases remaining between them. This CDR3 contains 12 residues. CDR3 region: CAISDDWGEQFF. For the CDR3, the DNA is TGTGCCATCAGTGACGATTGGGGGGAGCAGTTCTTC.

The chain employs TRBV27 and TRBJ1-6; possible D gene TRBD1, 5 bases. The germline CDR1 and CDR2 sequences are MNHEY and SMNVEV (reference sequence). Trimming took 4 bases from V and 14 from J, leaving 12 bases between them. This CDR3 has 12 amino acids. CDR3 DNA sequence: TGTGCCAGCAGTTGGGACGGGGGGTCCCTCCACTTT. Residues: CASSWDGGSLHF.

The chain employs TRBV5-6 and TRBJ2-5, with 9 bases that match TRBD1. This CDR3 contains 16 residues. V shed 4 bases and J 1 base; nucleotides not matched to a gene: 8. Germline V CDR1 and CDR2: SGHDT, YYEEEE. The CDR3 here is CASSAGTGFSQETQYF. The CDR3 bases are TGTGCCAGCAGCGCCGGGACAGGGTTTTCCCAAGAGACCCAGTACTTC. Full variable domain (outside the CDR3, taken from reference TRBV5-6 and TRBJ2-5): DAGVTQSPTHLIKTRGQQVTLRCSPKSGHDTVSWYQQALGQGPQFIFQYYEEEERQRGNFPDRFSGHQFPNYSSELNVNALLLGDSALYLCASSAGTGFSQETQYFGPGTRLLVL.

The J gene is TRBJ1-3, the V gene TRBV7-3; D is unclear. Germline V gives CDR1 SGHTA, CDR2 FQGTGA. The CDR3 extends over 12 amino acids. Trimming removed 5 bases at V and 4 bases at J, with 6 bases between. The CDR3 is CASSPGGNTIYF. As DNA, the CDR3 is TGTGCCAGCAGCCCCGGGGGAAACACCATATATTTT.

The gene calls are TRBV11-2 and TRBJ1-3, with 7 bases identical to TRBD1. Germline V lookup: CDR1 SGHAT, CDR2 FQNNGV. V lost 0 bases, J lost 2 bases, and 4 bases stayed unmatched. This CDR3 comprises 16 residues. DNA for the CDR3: TGTGCCAGCAGCTTAGATCTAGACAGGGCTGGAAACACCATATATTTT. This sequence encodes CASSLDLDRAGNTIYF.

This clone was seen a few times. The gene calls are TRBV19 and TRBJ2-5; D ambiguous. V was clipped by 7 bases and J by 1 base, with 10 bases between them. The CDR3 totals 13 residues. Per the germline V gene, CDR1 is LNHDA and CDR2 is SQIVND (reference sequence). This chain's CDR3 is CASNGLGQETQYF. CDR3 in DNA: TGTGCCAGTAATGGGCTGGGCCAAGAGACCCAGTACTTC.

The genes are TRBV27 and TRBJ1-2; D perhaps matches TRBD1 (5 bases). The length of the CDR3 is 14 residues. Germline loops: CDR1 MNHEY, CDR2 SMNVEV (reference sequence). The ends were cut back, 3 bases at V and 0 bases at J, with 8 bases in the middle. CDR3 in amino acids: CASSFTGPNYGYTF. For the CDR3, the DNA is TGTGCCAGCAGTTTCACAGGACCTAACTATGGCTACACCTTC.